Sequencing of this T cell receptor (beta chain) was carried out in a study of early T cells in non-severe SARS-CoV-2 infection. At least ten counts were recorded for this clonotype. This CDR3 has 19 amino acids. After removal of 5 bases from V and 8 bases from J, the junction contained 18 bases not matched to a gene. Germline assignment: CDR1 SEHNR and CDR2 FQNEAQ (reference sequence). TCRdb used MiXCR to reprocess the 5' RACE reads, holding one entry per CDR3 protein. The sample lists about 92,000 distinct CDR3 sequences, around 15% occurring once. Sample: whole blood. The chain links TRBV7-9 to TRBJ2-1; 13 nucleotides align to TRBD2. The TCR comes from an adult who was a healthcare worker with PCR-confirmed SARS-CoV-2 infection or an uninfected control (not recorded which). The CDR3 bases are TGTGCCAGCAGCCTACCGGGACTAGCGGGGCCCCCTCCTAGGCATGAGCAGTTCTTC. Translating it yields CASSLPGLAGPPPRHEQFF.